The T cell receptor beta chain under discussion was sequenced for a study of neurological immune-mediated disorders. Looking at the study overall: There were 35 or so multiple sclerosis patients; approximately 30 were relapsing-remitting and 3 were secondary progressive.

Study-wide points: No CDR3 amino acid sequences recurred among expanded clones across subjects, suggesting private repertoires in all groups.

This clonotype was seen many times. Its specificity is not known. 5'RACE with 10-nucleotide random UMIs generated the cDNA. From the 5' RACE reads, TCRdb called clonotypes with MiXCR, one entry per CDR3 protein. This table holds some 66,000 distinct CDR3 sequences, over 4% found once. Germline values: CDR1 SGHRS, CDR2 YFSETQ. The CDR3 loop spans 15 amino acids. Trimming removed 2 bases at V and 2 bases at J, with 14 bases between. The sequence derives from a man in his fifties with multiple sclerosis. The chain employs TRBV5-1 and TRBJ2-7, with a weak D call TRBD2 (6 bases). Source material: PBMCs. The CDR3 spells CASSFDSGYTYEQYF. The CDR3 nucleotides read TGCGCCAGCAGCTTCGATAGCGGATACACCTACGAGCAGTACTTC.